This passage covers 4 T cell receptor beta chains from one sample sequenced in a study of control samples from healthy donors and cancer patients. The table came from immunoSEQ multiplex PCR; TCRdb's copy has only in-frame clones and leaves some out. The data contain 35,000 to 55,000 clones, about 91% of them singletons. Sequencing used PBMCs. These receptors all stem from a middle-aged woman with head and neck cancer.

CDR3 nucleotide sequence: TGTGCCAGCAGCCGGGCCTTAGGCAATGAGCAGTTCTTC. This codes for CASSRALGNEQFF. The chain employs TRBV6-6 and TRBJ2-1; no clear D. Germline-derived CDR1 and CDR2 are MNHNY and SVGAGI (reference sequence). V lost 6 bases and J lost 6, with 12 bases in between. CDR3 length equals 13 residues.

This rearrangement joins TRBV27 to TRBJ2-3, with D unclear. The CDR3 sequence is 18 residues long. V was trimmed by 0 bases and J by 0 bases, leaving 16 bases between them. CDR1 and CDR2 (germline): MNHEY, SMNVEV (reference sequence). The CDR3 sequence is CASSLSWASLISTDTQYF. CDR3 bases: TGTGCCAGCAGTTTATCGTGGGCTAGTCTCATTAGCACAGATACGCAGTATTTT.

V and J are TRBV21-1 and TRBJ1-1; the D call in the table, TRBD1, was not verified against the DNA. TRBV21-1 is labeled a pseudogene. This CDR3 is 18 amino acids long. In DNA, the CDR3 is TGTGCCAGCAGAATTGGCTTAATCAGGGGTGGAGTGGACACTGAAGCTTTCTTT. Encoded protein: CASRIGLIRGGVDTEAFF.

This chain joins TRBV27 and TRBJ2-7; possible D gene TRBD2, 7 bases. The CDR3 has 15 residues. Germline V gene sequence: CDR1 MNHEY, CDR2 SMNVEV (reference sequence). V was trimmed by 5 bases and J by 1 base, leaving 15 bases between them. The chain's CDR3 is CASSPRGGPSYEQYF. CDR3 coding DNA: TGTGCCAGCAGTCCAAGGGGGGGTCCATCCTACGAGCAGTACTTC.